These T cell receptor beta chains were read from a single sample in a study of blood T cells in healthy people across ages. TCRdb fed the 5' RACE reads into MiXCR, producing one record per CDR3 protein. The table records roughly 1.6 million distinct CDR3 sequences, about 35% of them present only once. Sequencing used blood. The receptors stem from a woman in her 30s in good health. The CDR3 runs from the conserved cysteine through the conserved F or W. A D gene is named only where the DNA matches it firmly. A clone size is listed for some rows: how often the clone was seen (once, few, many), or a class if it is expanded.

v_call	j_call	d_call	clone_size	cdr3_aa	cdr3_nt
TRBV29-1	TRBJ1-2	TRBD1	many	CSVEPTSTRDSGGYTF	TGCAGCGTTGAACCCACCTCTACACGGGACAGTGGTGGCTACACCTTC
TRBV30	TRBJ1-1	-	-	CAWTPDQGSEAFF	TGTGCCTGGACCCCGGACCAGGGCTCTGAAGCTTTCTTT
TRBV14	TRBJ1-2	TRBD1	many	CASSPRGQVVSDSRYGYTF	TGTGCCAGCAGCCCTCGAGGACAGGTAGTTTCCGACTCGCGCTATGGCTACACCTTC
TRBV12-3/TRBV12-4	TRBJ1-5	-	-	CASSLEQGFNQPQHF	TGTGCCAGCAGTTTAGAGCAGGGCTTCAATCAGCCCCAGCATTTT
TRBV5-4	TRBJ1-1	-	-	CASSSNRAPNTEAFF	TGTGCCAGCAGCTCCAACAGGGCTCCGAACACTGAAGCTTTCTTT
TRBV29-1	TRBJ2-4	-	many	CSVKDRRNILAKNIQYF	TGCAGCGTTAAGGACCGAAGAAATATTTTAGCCAAAAACATTCAGTACTTC
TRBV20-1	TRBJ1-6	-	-	CSATLRAGDNSPLHF	TGCAGTGCTACGCTCCGGGCAGGGGACAATTCACCCCTCCACTTT
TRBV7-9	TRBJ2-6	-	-	CASSPWDTRSGANVLTF	TGTGCCAGCAGCCCCTGGGACACCCGCTCTGGGGCCAACGTCCTGACTTTC
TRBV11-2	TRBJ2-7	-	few	CASSSEILSYEQYF	TGTGCCAGCAGCTCCGAGATACTCTCCTACGAGCAGTACTTC
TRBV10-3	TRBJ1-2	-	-	CAISEQWDYYGYTF	TGTGCCATCAGTGAGCAATGGGATTACTATGGCTACACCTTC
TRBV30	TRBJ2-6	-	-	CAWSVLGSGANVLTF	TGTGCCTGGAGTGTACTGGGCTCCGGGGCCAACGTCCTGACTTTC
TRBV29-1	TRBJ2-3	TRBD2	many	CSVGTSGTQDTQYF	TGCAGCGTTGGAACTAGCGGTACCCAAGATACGCAGTATTTT
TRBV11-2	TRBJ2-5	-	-	CASSLSLSGQETQYF	TGTGCCAGCAGCTTAAGTCTCAGCGGCCAAGAGACCCAGTACTTC
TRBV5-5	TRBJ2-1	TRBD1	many	CASRAGQGKQFF	TGTGCCAGCAGGGCGGGACAGGGGAAGCAGTTCTTC
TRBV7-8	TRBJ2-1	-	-	CASSLASLSSYNEQFF	TGTGCCAGCAGCTTAGCGAGCCTGAGCTCCTACAATGAGCAGTTCTTC
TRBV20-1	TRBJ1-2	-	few	CSASDGYGYTF	TGCAGTGCCAGCGACGGCTATGGCTACACCTTC
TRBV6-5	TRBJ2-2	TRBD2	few	CASTSGLADITGELFF	TGTGCCAGCACCTCGGGACTAGCGGATATCACCGGGGAGCTGTTTTTT
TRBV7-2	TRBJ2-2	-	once	CASSITSSLNTGELFF	TGTGCCAGCAGCATAACTAGCTCGCTAAACACCGGGGAGCTGTTTTTT
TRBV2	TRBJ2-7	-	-	CASSKAVGLGYYEQYF	TGTGCCAGCAGTAAAGCGGTTGGGTTAGGATACTACGAGCAGTACTTC
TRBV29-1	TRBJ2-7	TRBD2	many	CSVGGGESYEQYF	TGCAGCGTCGGGGGAGGGGAGAGTTACGAGCAGTACTTC
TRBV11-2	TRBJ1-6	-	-	CASSLDAGTNSPLHF	TGTGCCAGCAGCTTAGATGCAGGGACCAATTCACCCCTCCACTTT
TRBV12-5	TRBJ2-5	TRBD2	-	CASGRTSGGRWTQYF	TGTGCTAGTGGTCGGACTAGCGGGGGGCGGTGGACCCAGTACTTC
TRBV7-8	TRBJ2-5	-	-	CASSLIRTKPWETQYF	TGTGCCAGCAGCTTAATCCGGACGAAGCCTTGGGAGACCCAGTACTTC
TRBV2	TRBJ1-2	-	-	CAGREANYGYTF	TGTGCCGGAAGAGAAGCTAACTATGGCTACACCTTC
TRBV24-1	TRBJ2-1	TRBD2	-	CATSPRGLAGDFEQFF	TGTGCCACCAGCCCCCGCGGGCTAGCGGGGGATTTTGAGCAGTTCTTC
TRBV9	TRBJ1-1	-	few	CASSGGMGGLNTEAFF	TGTGCCAGCAGCGGAGGGATGGGGGGATTGAACACTGAAGCTTTCTTT
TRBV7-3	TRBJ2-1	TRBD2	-	CASSSYTSGGANEQFF	TGTGCCAGCAGCTCCTACACTAGCGGGGGGGCCAATGAGCAGTTCTTC
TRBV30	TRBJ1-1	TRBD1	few	CAWRTGFNTEAFF	TGTGCCTGGAGGACAGGGTTCAACACTGAAGCTTTCTTT
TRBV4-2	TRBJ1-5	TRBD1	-	CASSQGDSSNQPQHF	TGTGCCAGCAGCCAAGGGGACAGTTCCAATCAGCCCCAGCATTTT
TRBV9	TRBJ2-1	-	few	CASSVGPKGSRNEQFF	TGTGCCAGCAGCGTAGGCCCCAAGGGAAGTCGCAATGAGCAGTTCTTC
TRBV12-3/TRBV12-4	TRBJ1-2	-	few	CASGRGQRDYGYTF	TGTGCCAGCGGACGAGGACAGAGGGACTATGGCTACACCTTC
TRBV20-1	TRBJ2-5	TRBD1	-	CSAGQGGNNEQYF	TGCAGTGCCGGACAGGGGGGAAACAATGAGCAGTACTTC
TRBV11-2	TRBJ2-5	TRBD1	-	CASGRGQGARETQYF	TGTGCCAGCGGGCGGGGACAGGGGGCGAGGGAGACCCAGTACTTC
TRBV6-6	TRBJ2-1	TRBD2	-	CASSYSAGGGAINEQFF	TGTGCCAGCAGTTACTCGGCGGGCGGGGGGGCCATTAATGAGCAGTTCTTC
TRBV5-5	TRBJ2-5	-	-	CAGSATGTPTGKETQYF	TGTGCCGGCAGCGCTACCGGGACTCCCACGGGGAAAGAGACCCAGTACTTC
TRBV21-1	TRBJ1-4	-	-	CASSARGKEGEKLFF	TGTGCCAGCAGCGCCCGGGGCAAGGAGGGGGAAAAACTGTTTTTT
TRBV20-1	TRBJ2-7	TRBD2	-	CSAQTAGPLKEQYF	TGCAGTGCTCAGACAGCGGGACCGCTGAAAGAGCAGTACTTC